The entry that follows covers one TCR beta chain sequence. The antigen it binds to is not known. Nothing much larger sits one base from this clone, and base qualities are not available. Genomic DNA was isolated using the Qiagen DNeasy kit from unsorted PBMCs as well as from negatively selected CD4+ and CD8+ fractions. TCR beta CDR3 regions were subjected to amplification by immunoSEQ multiplex PCR with primers that anneal to V and J segments. A synthetic immune receptor repertoire was used to minimize amplification bias, and any residual bias was removed computationally once sequencing was done. As for how the authors treated the data: Repertoire diversity was quantified as the Shannon entropy index using custom Python scripts. Unsorted, CD4+ and CD8+ repertoires were analyzed separately, except in combined analyses where CD4+ and CD8+ sequences were merged in silico. A clone counted as expanded when the clone's frequency after treatment rose at least 2-fold relative to C1D1, and clones undetected at baseline were given a pseudocount of 0.5. Singleton clones were defined as clones with 0 or 1 copy at C1D1, and non-singleton clones were defined as clones with 2 or more copies. Clones expanded in unsorted samples were annotated as CD4+, CD8+ or unknown by matching protein sequences in sorted samples from the same patient. Wilcoxon tests on paired samples were used to test changes in diversity from C1D1 to C4D1. This immuneACCESS table, as held by TCRdb, lists in-frame sequences with V and J called but not all clones. Of the missing ones, under half trace to an unresolved V gene in checked studies; the others have no known cause. That table supplies the V and J calls and clone size; D and trimming were determined from the DNA. The sample includes over 90,000 clones, with 89% observed a single time. The ten largest account for about 10% of the sample.

The data were taken from a study of PD-1 blockade in classical Hodgkin lymphoma (dated by TCRdb to 2020 to 2022). Turning to the overall study: Nivolumab dosing was 3 mg/kg intravenously every 2 weeks, continuing until either disease progression or unacceptable toxicity. The study used TCR beta sequencing and CyTOF to define a peripheral blood immune signature of response to PD-1 blockade in classical Hodgkin lymphoma.

The germline V gene yields ENHRY for CDR1 and SYGVKD for CDR2. The CDR3 numbers 15 residues from cysteine through phenylalanine. Solely the CDR3 DNA is kept, with 45 bases framed from the first base. Results the study describes overall, beyond this receptor: A significant rise by C4D1 was seen in CD4+ but not CD8+ TCR diversity (p=0.0027 vs p=0.16), with the rise being most apparent in complete responders (p=0.02). Diversity was lower in patients who began nivolumab less than 1 year after ASCT, so these patients were left out of later analyses to avoid confounding by immune reconstitution. Baseline TCR diversity was reported to be lower in newly diagnosed patients than in healthy donors, and even lower in relapsed/refractory patients. The study was restricted to a single clinical trial cohort, and the causes of repertoire differences, possibly disease activity or prior therapy, were left undefined. Baseline diversity similar to that of newly diagnosed patients was observed in trial patients achieving complete response, whereas significantly lower diversity was observed in partial responders and progressors.

The time point label, read with the paper, signifies: cycle 2 day 1 (C2D1) of nivolumab. Relapse after autologous stem cell transplantation had occurred in all trial patients, and cohorts A, B and C were distinguished by prior brentuximab vedotin exposure. The trial cohort comprised 60 or so patients with relapsed/refractory classical Hodgkin lymphoma whose best overall responses were complete response, partial response or progressive disease. Single-agent nivolumab was administered to trial patients in the multi-cohort phase II CheckMate 205 trial. An independent review committee assessed best overall response by applying the 2007 International Working Group response criteria. Trial PBMCs were obtained immediately prior to nivolumab initiation (C1D1) and on therapy at cycle 2 day 1 and cycle 4 day 1. Peripheral blood was collected in 8 mL Vacutainer Cell Preparation Tubes, from which PBMCs were isolated by centrifugation and then cryopreserved.

The source is a human donor with classical Hodgkin lymphoma. The sequence links TRBV10-3 to TRBJ1-1, with TRBD1 as a weak D call on 5 bases. The input for sequencing was peripheral blood mononuclear cells (PBMCs), taken before the second cycle of nivolumab. The nucleotide sequence reads as follows: TGTGCTTCATCCCGGCAGGGAAAGATGGACACTGAAGCTTTCTTT. Translation gives CASSRQGKMDTEAFF.